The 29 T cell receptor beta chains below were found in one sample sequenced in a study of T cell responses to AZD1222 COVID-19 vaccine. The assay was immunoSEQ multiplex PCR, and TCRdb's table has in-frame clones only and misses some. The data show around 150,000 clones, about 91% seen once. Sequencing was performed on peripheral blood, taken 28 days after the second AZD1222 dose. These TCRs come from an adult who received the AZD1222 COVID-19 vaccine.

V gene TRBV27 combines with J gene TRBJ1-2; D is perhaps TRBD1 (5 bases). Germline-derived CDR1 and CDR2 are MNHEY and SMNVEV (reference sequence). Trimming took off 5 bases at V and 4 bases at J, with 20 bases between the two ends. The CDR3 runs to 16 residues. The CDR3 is CASSDLLRQTSYGYTF. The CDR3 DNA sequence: TGTGCCAGCAGTGACTTGCTGCGACAGACTAGCTATGGCTACACCTTC.

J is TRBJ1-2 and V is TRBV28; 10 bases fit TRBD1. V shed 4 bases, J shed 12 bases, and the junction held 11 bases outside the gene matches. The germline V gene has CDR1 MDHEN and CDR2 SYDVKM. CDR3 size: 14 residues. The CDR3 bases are TGTGCCAGCAGTTCTGGGACCGGGACAGGGGAGGACACCTTC. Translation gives CASSSGTGTGEDTF.

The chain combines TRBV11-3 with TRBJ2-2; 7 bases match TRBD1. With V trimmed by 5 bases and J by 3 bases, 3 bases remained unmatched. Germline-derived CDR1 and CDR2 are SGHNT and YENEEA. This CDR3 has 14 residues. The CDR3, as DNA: TGTGCCAGCAGCGGAACAGGGGACACCGGGGAGCTGTTTTTT. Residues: CASSGTGDTGELFF.

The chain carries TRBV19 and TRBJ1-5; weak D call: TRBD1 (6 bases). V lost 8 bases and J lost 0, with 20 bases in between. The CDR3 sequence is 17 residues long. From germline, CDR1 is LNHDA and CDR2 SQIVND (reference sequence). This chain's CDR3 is CASGLRGAEYSNQPQHF. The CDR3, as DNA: TGTGCCAGTGGCCTCAGGGGCGCAGAGTATAGCAATCAGCCCCAGCATTTT.

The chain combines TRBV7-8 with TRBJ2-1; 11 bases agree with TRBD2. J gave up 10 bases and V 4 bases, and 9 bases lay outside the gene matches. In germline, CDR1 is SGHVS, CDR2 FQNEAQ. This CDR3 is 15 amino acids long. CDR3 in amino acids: CASSWGSGGAPEQFF. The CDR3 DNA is TGTGCCAGCAGCTGGGGTAGCGGGGGGGCCCCCGAGCAGTTCTTC.

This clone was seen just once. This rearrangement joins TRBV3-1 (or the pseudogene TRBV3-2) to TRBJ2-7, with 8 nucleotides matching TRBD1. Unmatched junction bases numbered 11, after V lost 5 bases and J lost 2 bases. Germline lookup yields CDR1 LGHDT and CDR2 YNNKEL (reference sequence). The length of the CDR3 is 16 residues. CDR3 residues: CASSKARQGITYEQYF. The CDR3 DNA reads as TGTGCCAGCAGCAAAGCTCGACAGGGGATAACCTACGAGCAGTACTTC.

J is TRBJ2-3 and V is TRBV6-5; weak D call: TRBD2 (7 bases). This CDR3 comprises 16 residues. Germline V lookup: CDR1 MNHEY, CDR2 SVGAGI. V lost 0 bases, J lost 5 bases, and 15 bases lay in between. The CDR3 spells CASSYSSGGPGDTQYF. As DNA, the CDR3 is TGTGCCAGCAGTTACTCGTCGGGGGGCCCGGGAGATACGCAGTATTTT.

Here the CDR3 reads CASSPTGGGSTEAFF. As DNA, the CDR3 is TGTGCCAGCTCACCTACCGGAGGAGGGAGCACTGAAGCTTTCTTT. The chain is built from TRBV18 and TRBJ1-1; D is undetermined. This CDR3 is built from 15 residues. CDR1 is KGHSH, CDR2 LQKENI, per germline. Trimming left V 3 bases short and J 4 bases short, with 15 bases between.

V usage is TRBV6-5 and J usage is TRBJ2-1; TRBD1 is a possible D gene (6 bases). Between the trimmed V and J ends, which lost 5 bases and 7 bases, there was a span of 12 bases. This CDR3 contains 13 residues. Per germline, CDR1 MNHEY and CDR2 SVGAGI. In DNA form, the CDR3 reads TGTGCCAGCAGTCAACAGGGTGGGAATGAGCAGTTCTTC. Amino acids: CASSQQGGNEQFF.

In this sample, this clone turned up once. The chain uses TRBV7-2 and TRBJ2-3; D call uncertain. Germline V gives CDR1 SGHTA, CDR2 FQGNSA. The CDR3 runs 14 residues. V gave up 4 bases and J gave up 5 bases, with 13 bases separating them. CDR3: CASSSVFRGDTQYF. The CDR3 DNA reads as TGTGCCAGCAGCTCCGTCTTCAGAGGAGATACGCAGTATTTT.

This chain's CDR3 is CASSLGETQYF. The CDR3 DNA follows: TGTGCCAGCAGCTTAGGAGAGACCCAGTACTTC. The V gene is TRBV11-3, the J gene TRBJ2-5; D not resolved. Germline lookup yields CDR1 SGHNT and CDR2 YENEEA. The CDR3 is made up of 11 amino acids. V was pared by 1 base and J by 4 bases, with 1 base between.

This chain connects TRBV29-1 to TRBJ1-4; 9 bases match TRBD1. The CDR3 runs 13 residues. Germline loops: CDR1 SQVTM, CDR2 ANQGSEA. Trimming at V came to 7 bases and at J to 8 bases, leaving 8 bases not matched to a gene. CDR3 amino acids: CSAVGQGGEKLFF. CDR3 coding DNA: TGCAGCGCCGTGGGACAGGGAGGCGAAAAACTGTTTTTT.

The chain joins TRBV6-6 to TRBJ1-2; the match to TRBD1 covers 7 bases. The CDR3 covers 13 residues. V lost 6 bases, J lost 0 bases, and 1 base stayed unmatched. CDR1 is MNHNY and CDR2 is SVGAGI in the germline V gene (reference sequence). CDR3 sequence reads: CASSDRANYGYTF. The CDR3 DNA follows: TGTGCCAGCAGCGACAGGGCTAACTATGGCTACACCTTC.

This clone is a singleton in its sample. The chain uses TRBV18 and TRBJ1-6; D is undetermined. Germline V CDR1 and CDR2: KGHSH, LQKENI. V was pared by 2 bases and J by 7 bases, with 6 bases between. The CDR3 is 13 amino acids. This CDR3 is CASSPSMNSPLHF. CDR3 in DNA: TGTGCCAGCTCACCAAGTATGAATTCACCCCTCCACTTT.

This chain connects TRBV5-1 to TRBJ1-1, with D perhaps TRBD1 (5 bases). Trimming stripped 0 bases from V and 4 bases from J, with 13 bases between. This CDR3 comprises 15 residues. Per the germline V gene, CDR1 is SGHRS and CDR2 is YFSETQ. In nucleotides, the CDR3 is TGCGCCAGCAGCTTGGCCAGTGGGGCTGGCACTGAAGCTTTCTTT. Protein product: CASSLASGAGTEAFF. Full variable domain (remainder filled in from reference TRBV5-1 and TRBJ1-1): KAGVTQTPRYLIKTRGQQVTLSCSPISGHRSVSWYQQTPGQGLQFLFEYFSETQRNKGNFPGRFSGRQFSNSRSEMNVSTLELGDSALYLCASSLASGAGTEAFFGQGTRLTVV.

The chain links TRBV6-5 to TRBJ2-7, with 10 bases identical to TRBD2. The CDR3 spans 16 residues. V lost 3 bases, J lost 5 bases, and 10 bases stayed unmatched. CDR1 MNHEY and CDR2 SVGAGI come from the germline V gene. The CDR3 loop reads CASSYRPSGGHDEQYF. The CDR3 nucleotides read TGTGCCAGCAGTTATCGCCCTAGCGGGGGCCACGACGAGCAGTACTTC.

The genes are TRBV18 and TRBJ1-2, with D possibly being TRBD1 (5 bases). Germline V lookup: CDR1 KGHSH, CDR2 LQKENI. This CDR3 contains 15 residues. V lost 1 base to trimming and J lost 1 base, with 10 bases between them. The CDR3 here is CASSPRDVNNYGYTF. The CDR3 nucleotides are TGTGCCAGCTCACCACGGGACGTCAATAACTATGGCTACACCTTC.

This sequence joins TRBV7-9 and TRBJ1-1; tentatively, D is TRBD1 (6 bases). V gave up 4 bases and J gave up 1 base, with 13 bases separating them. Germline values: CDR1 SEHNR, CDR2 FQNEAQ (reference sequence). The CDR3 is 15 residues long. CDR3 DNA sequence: TGTGCCAGCAGCTGGGGAGGGGGGCGGAACACTGAAGCTTTCTTT. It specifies CASSWGGGRNTEAFF.

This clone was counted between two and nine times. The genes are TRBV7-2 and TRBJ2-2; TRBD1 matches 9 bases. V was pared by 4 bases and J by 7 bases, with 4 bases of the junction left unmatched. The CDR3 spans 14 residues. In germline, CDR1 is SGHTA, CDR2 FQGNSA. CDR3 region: CASSSGQGYGELFF. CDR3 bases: TGTGCCAGCAGCTCGGGACAGGGATACGGGGAGCTGTTTTTT.

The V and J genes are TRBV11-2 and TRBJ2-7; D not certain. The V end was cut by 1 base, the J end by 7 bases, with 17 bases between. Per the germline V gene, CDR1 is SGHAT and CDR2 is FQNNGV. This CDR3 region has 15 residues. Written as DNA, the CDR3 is TGTGCCAGCAGCTTAGGCTCTTTTTCCACCTTAGAGCAGTACTTC. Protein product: CASSLGSFSTLEQYF. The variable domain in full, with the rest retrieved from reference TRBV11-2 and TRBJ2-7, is EAGVAQSPRYKIIEKRQSVAFWCNPISGHATLYWYQQILGQGPKLLIQFQNNGVVDDSQLPKDRFSAERLKGVDSTLKIQPAKLEDSAVYLCASSLGSFSTLEQYFGPGTRLTVT.

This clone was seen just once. CDR3 DNA: TGTGCCAGCAGCCCGACAGTGGCGAAGAACACCGGGGAGCTGTTTTTT. It yields the protein CASSPTVAKNTGELFF. The V and J genes are TRBV7-2 and TRBJ2-2; D is perhaps TRBD1 (5 bases). Trimming cost V 5 bases and J 1 base, with 14 bases left between them. Germline CDR1 and CDR2: SGHTA and FQGNSA. This CDR3 comprises 16 residues.

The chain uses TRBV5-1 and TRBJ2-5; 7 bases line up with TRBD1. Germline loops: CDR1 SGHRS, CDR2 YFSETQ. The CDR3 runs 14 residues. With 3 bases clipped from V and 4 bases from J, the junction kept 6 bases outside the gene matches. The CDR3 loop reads CASSSTGDGETQYF. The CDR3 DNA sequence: TGCGCCAGCAGCTCCACAGGGGACGGAGAGACCCAGTACTTC.

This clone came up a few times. In DNA, the CDR3 is TGTGCCAGTACTCCGGAAAGGGGGGCGGTCTATGGCTACACCTTC. This codes for CASTPERGAVYGYTF. V gene TRBV19 combines with J gene TRBJ1-2; weak D call: TRBD1 (6 bases). The CDR3 is made up of 15 amino acids. Trimming removed 7 bases from V and 4 bases from J, with 19 bases in between. Germline V gives CDR1 LNHDA, CDR2 SQIVND (reference sequence).

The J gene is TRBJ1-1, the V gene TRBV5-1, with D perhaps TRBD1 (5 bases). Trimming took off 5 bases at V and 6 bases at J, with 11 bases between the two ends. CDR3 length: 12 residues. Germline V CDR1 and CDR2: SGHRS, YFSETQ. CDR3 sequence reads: CASRYGTSEAFF. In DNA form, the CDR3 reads TGCGCCAGCAGGTACGGGACGTCTGAAGCTTTCTTT.

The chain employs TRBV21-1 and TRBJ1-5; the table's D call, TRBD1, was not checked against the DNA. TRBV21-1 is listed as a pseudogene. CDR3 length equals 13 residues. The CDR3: CASRTGGDQPQHF. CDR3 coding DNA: TGTGCCAGTCGGACAGGGGGCGATCAGCCCCAGCATTTT.

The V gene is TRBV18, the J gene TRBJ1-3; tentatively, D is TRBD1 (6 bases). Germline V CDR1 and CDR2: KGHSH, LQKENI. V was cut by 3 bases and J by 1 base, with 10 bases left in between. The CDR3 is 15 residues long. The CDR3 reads CASSPATGSGNTIYF. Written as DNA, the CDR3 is TGTGCCAGCTCACCTGCAACAGGGTCTGGAAACACCATATATTTT.

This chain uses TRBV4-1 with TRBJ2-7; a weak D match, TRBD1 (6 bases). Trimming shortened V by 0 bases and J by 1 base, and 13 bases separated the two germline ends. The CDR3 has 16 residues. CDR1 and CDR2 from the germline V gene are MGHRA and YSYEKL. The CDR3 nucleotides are TGCGCCAGCAGCCAAGATGGGAACAGGGAATCCTACGAGCAGTACTTC. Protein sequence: CASSQDGNRESYEQYF.

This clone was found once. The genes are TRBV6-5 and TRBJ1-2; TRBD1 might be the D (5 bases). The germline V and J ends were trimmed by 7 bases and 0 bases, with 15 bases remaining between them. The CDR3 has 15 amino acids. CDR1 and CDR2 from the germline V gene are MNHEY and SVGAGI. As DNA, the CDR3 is TGTGCCAGCACCCACAACCCCAGGGCTAACTATGGCTACACCTTC. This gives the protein CASTHNPRANYGYTF.

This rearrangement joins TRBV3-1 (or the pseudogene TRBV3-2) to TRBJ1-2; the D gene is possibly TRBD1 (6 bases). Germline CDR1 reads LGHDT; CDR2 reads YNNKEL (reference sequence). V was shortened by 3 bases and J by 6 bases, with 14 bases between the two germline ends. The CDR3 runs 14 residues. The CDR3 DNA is TGTGCCAGCAGCCAGGCGGACAGCGGGGATGGCTACACCTTC. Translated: CASSQADSGDGYTF.